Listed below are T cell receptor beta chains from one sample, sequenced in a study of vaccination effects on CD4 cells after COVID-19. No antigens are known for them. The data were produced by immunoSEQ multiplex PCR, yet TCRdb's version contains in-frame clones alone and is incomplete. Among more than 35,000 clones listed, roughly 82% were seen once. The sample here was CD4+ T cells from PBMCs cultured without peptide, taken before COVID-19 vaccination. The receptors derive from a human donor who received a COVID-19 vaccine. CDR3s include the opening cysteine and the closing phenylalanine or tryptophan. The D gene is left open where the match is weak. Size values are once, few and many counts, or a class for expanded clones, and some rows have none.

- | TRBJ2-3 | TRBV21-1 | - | TGTGCCAGCAGCAAAATAACGCCTCGAAGACAGGGAGTAACAGATACGCAGTATTTT | CASSKITPRRQGVTDTQYF
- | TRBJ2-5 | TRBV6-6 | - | TGTGCCAGCAGTTACTCTCGGCAGGGAGCAGAGACCCAGTACTTC | CASSYSRQGAETQYF
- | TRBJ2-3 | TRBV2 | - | TGTGCCAGCAGTCCGATCACAGATACGCAGTATTTT | CASSPITDTQYF
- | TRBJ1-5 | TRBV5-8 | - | TGTGCCAGCAGCTTGGGTTCAGGTGTAAGCAATCAGCCCCAGCATTTT | CASSLGSGVSNQPQHF
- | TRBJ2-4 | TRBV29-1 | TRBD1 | TGCAGCGTTGAGGGACAGGGGGCCATTCAGTACTTC | CSVEGQGAIQYF
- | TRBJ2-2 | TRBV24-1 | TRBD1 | TGTGCCACCAGTGATCCGAGATCAGGGGGCGCCGGGACCGGGGAGCTGTTTTTT | CATSDPRSGGAGTGELFF
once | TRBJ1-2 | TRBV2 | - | TGTGCCGGGAAAACCGGGACATTTGGCTACACCTTC | CAGKTGTFGYTF
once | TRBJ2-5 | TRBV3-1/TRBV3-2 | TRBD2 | TGTGCCAGCAGCACCAGCGGGGGCCCTCTGACCCAGTACTTC | CASSTSGGPLTQYF
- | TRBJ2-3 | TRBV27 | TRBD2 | TGTGCCAGCAGGTTAAACGGGGGGGCTCTGGCTGGTACGCAGTATTTT | CASRLNGGALAGTQYF
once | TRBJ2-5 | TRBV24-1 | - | TGTGCCACCAGTGTACGGAACCAAGAGACCCAGTACTTC | CATSVRNQETQYF
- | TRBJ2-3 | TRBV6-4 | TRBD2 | TGTGCCAGCAGTGTATCCCCCGGGGGGGGAAGAGATACGCAGTATTTT | CASSVSPGGGRDTQYF
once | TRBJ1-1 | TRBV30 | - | TGTGCCTGGAGTATGTTGGTGGCACCTGAAGCTTTCTTT | CAWSMLVAPEAFF
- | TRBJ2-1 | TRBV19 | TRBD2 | TGTGCCAGTAGCAGAGGACTAGCGGGACCGGGATCTTTGGGTGAGCAGTTCTTC | CASSRGLAGPGSLGEQFF
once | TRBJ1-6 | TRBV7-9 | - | TGTGCCAGCGGGGGACAAGCGCCGGAAAATTCACCCCTCCACTTT | CASGGQAPENSPLHF
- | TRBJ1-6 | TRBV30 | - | TGTGCCTGGAGTAGAGAGAATTCACCCCTCCACTTT | CAWSRENSPLHF
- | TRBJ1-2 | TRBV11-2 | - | TGTGCCAGCAGCACAGGATTGAGCTACACCTTC | CASSTGLSYTF
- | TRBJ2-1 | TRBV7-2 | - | TGTGCCAGCCGCCACAGGGAACCGTACAATGAGCAGTTCTTC | CASRHREPYNEQFF
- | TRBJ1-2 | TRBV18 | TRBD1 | TGTGCCAGCTCACCACCTGGGGACAGGGGTGGATATGGCTACACCTTC | CASSPPGDRGGYGYTF
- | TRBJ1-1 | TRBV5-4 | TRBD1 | TGTGCCAGCAGCTTCGACAGGGGGATGAACACTGAAGCTTTCTTT | CASSFDRGMNTEAFF
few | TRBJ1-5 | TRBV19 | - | TGTGCCAGTAGGGGGCTAGGCAATCAGCCCCAGCATTTT | CASRGLGNQPQHF
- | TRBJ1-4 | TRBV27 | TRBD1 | TGTGCCAGCGGAGACAGGGCCGGATCTTCAAAACTGTTTTTT | CASGDRAGSSKLFF
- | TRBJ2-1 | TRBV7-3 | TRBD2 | TGTGCCAGCAGCTCCCGACCGGGGGGGGGCGGTGACAATGAGCAGTTCTTC | CASSSRPGGGGDNEQFF
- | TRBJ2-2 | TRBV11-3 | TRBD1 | TGTGCCAGCAGCTTAGGGACAGGGACGAACACCGGGGAGCTGTTTTTT | CASSLGTGTNTGELFF
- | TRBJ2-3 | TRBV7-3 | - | TGTGCCAGCAGCTTAAATTACCCAGATACGCAGTATTTT | CASSLNYPDTQYF
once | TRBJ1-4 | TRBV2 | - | TGTGCCAGCAGGACCCAGGGCGGGGAAAAACTGTTTTTT | CASRTQGGEKLFF
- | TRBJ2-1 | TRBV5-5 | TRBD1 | TGTGCCAGCAGCGGGACAGGGTACAATGAGCAGTTCTTC | CASSGTGYNEQFF
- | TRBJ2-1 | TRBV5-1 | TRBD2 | TGCGCCAGCAGCTTAGCGGGGGGGTTGAACAATGAGCAGTTCTTC | CASSLAGGLNNEQFF
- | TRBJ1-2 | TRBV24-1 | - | TGTGCCACCAGCCAGAACGGGGGGTATGGCTACACCTTC | CATSQNGGYGYTF
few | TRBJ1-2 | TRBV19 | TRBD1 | TGTGCCAGTAGTAAGTCGACAGGGGCCGATGGCTACACCTTC | CASSKSTGADGYTF
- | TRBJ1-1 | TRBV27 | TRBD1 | TGTGCCAGCAGTTTTACAGGGGGAACTGAAGCTTTCTTT | CASSFTGGTEAFF
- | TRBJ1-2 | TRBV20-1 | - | TGCAGTGCTACTAACTATGGCTACACCTTC | CSATNYGYTF
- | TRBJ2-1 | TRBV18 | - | TGTGCCAGCTCACCACCAGGGTACTACAATGAGCAGTTCTTC | CASSPPGYYNEQFF
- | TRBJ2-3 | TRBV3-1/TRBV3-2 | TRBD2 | TGTGCCAGCAGCAGGGAGGGACTAGCGGGGGGAGGGACAGATACGCAGTATTTT | CASSREGLAGGGTDTQYF
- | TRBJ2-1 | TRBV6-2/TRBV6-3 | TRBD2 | TGTGCCAGCAGTTCCCAAGCGGGGGGGCGTAAAAATGAGCAGTTCTTC | CASSSQAGGRKNEQFF
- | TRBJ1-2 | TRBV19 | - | TGTGCCAGTAGTATCTGGGGCAGAGGGGCTGGCTATGGCTACACCTTC | CASSIWGRGAGYGYTF